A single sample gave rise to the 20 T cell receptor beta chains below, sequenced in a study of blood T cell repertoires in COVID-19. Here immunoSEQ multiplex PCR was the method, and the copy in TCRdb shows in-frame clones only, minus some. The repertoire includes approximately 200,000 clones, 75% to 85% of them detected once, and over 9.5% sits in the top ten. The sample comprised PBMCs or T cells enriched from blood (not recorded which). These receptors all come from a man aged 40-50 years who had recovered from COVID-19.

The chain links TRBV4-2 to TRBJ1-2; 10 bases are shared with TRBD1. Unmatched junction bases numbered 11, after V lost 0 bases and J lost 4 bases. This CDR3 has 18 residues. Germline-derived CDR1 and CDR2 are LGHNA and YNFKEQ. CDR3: CASSQDTTGTGEGYGYTF. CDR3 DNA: TGTGCCAGCAGCCAAGATACCACCGGGACAGGGGAGGGCTATGGCTACACCTTC.

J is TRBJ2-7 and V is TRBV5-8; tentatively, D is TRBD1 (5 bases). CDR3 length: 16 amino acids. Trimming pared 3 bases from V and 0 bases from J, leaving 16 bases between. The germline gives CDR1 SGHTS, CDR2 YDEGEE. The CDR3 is CASSSTDSYYSYEQYF. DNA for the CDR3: TGTGCCAGCAGCTCGACCGACAGCTATTACTCCTACGAGCAGTACTTC.

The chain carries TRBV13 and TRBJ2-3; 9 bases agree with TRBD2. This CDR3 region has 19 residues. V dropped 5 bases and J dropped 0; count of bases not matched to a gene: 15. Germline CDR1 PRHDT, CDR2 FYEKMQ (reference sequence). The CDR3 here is CASSTPTSGIPLSTDTQYF. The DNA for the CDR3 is TGTGCCAGCAGCACCCCGACTAGCGGAATACCACTTAGCACAGATACGCAGTATTTT.

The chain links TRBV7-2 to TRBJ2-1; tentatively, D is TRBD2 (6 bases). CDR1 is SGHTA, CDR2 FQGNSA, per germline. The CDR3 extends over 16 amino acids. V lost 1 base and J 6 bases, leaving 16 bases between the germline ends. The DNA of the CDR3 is TGTGCCAGCAGCTTAGAGTCGACTAGTCGATCCAATGAGCAGTTCTTC. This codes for CASSLESTSRSNEQFF. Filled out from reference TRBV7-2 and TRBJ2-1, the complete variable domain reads GAGVSQSPSNKVTEKGKDVELRCDPISGHTALYWYRQSLGQGLEFLIYFQGNSAPDKSGLPSDRFSAERTGGSVSTLTIQRTQQEDSAVYLCASSLESTSRSNEQFFGPGTRLTVL.

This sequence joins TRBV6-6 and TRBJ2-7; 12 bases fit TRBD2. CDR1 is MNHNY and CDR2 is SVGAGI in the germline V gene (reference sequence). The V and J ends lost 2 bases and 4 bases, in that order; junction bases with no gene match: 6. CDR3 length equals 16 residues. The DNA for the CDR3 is TGTGCCAGCAGTTACCCTAGCGGGAGGGCCGGGTACGAGCAGTACTTC. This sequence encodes CASSYPSGRAGYEQYF.

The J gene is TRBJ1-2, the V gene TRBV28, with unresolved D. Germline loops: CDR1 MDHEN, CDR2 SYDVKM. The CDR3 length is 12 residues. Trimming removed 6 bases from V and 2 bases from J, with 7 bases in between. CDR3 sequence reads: CASSLINYGYTF. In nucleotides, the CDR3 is TGTGCCAGCAGCCTAATAAACTATGGCTACACCTTC.

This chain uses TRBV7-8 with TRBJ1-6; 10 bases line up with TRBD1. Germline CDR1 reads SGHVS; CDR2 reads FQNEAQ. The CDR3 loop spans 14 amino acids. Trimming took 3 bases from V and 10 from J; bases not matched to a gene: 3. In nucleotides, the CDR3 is TGTGCCAGCAGCTTCTGGACAGGGGGATCACCCCTCCACTTT. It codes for CASSFWTGGSPLHF.

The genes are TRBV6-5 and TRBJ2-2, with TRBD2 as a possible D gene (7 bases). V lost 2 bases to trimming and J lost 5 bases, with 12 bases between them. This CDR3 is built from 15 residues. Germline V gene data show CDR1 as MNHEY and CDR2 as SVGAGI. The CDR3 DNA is TGTGCCAGCAGTTACAGGGGGGGGCGAACCGGGGAGCTGTTTTTT. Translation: CASSYRGGRTGELFF.

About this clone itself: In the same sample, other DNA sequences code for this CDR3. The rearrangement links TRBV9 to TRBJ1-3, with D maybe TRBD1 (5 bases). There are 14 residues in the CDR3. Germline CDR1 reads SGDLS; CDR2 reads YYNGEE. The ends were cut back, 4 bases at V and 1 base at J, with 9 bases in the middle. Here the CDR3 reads CASSPAGSGNTIYF. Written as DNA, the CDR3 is TGTGCCAGCAGCCCGGCAGGGTCTGGAAACACCATATATTTT.

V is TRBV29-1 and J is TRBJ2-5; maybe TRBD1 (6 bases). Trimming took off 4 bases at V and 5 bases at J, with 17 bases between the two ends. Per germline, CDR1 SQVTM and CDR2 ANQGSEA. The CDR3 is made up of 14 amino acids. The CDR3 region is CSVVAGVPSETQYF. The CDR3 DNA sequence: TGCAGCGTTGTGGCAGGGGTCCCTTCCGAGACCCAGTACTTC.

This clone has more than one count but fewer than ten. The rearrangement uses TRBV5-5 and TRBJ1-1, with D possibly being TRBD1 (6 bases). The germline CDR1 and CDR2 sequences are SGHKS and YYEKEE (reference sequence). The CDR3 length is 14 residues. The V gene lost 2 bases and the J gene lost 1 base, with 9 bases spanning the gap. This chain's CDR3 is CASSLQGPNTEAFF. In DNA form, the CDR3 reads TGTGCCAGCAGCTTACAGGGACCGAACACTGAAGCTTTCTTT. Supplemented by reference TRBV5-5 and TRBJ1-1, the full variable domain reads DAGVTQSPTHLIKTRGQQVTLRCSPISGHKSVSWYQQVLGQGPQFIFQYYEKEERGRGNFPDRFSARQFPNYSSELNVNALLLGDSALYLCASSLQGPNTEAFFGQGTRLTVV.

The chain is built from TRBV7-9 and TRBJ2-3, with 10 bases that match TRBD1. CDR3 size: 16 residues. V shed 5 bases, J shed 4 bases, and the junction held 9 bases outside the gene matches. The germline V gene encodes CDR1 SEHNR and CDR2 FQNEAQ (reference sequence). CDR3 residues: CASSDPGQGRADTQYF. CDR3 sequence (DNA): TGTGCCAGCAGCGACCCGGGACAGGGGAGGGCAGATACGCAGTATTTT.

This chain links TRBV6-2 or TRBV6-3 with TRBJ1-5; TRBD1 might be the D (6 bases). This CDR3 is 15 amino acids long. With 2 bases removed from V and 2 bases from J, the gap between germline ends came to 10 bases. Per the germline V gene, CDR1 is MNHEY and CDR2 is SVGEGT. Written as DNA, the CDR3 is TGTGCCAGCAGTTACCCCCCAGGGGGCAATCAGCCCCAGCATTTT. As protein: CASSYPPGGNQPQHF.

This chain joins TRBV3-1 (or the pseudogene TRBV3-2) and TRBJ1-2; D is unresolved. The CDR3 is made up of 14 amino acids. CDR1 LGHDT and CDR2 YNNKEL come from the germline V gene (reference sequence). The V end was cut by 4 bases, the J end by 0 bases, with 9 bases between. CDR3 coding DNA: TGTGCCAGCAGCCCCGACACAGCTAACTATGGCTACACCTTC. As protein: CASSPDTANYGYTF.

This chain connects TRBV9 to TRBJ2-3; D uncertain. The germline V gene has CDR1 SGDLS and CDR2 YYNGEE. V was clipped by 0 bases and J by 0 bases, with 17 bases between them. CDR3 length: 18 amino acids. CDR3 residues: CASSVGPDLKSSTDTQYF. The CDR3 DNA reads TGTGCCAGCAGCGTAGGCCCCGACTTAAAAAGTAGCACAGATACGCAGTATTTT.

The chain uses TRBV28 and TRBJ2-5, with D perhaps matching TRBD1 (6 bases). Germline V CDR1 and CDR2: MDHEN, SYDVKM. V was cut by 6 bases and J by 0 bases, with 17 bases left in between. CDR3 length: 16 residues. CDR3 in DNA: TGTGCCAGCAGCCCTCAGGGGCGCCAGTACCAAGAGACCCAGTACTTC. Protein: CASSPQGRQYQETQYF.

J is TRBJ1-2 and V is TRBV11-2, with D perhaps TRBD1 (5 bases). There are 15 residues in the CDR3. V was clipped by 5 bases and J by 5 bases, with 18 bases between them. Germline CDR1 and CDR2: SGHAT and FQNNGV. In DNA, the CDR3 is TGTGCCAGCAGCCTCAACTTCGGGGGGAGGTATGGCTACACCTTC. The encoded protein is CASSLNFGGRYGYTF.

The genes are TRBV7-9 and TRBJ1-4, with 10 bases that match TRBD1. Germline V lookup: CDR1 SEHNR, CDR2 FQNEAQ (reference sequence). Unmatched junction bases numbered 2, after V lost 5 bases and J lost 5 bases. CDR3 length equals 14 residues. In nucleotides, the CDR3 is TGTGCCAGCAGCCAGGGACAGGGGAATGAAAAACTGTTTTTT. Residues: CASSQGQGNEKLFF.

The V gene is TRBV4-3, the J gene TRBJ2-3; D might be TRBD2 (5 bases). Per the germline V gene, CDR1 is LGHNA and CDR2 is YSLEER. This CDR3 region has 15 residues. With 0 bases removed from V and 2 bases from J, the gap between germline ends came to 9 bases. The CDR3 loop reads CASSQDGGSTDTQYF. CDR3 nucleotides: TGCGCCAGCAGCCAAGATGGAGGATCCACAGATACGCAGTATTTT.

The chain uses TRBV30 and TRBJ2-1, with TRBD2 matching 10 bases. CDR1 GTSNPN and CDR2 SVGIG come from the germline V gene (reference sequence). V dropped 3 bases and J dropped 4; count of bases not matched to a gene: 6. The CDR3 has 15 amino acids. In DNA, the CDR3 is TGTGCCTGGAGCCCGACTAGCGGGCAATACAATGAGCAGTTCTTC. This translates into CAWSPTSGQYNEQFF.